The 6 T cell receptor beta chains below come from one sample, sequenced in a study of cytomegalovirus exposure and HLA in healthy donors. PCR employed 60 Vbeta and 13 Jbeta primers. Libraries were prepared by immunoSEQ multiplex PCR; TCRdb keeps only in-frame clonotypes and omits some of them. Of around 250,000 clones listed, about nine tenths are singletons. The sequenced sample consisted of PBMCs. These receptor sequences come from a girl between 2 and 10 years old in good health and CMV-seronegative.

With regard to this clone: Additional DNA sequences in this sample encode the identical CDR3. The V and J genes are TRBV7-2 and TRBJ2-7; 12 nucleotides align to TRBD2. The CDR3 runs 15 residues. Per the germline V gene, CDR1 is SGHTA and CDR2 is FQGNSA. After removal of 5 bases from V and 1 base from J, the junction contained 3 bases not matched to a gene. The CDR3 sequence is CASSLGLAGSYEQYF. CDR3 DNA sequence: TGTGCCAGCAGCCTCGGACTAGCGGGGTCCTACGAGCAGTACTTC.

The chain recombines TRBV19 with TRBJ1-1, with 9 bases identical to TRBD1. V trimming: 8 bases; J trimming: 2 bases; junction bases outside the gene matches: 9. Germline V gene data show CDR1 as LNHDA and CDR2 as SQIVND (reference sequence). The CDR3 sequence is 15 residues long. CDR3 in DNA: TGTGCCAGTGCCGGGACAGGGCAAAGAAACACTGAAGCTTTCTTT. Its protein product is CASAGTGQRNTEAFF.

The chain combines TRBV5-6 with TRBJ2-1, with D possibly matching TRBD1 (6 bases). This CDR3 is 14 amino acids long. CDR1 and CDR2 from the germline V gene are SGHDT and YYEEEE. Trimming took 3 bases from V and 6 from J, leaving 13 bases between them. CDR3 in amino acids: CASSSGTGFNEQFF. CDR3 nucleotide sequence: TGTGCCAGCAGCTCGGGAACAGGGTTCAATGAGCAGTTCTTC. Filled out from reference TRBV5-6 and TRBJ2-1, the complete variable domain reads DAGVTQSPTHLIKTRGQQVTLRCSPKSGHDTVSWYQQALGQGPQFIFQYYEEEERQRGNFPDRFSGHQFPNYSSELNVNALLLGDSALYLCASSSGTGFNEQFFGPGTRLTVL.

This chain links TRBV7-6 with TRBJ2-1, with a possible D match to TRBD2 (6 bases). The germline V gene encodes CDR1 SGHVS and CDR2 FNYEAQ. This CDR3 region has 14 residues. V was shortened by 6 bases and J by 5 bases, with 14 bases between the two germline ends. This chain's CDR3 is CASSSRERHNEQFF. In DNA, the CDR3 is TGTGCCAGCAGTAGTCGGGAGAGGCACAATGAGCAGTTCTTC.

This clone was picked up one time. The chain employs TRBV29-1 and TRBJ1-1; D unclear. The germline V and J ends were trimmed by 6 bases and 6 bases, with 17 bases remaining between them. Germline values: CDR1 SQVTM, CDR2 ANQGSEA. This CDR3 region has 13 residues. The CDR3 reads CSVGEAVYSEAFF. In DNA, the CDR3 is TGCAGCGTCGGAGAGGCGGTGTACTCTGAAGCTTTCTTT.

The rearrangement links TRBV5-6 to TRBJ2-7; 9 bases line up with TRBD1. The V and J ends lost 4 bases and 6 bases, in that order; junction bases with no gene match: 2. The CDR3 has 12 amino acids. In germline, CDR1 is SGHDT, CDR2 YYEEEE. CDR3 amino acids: CASSPTGGEQYF. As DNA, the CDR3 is TGTGCCAGCAGCCCGACAGGGGGCGAGCAGTACTTC.